Presented here are 28 T cell receptor beta chains from one specimen sequenced in a study of OX40 agonist ivuxolimab in advanced cancers. TCRdb's copy holds only in-frame clones and misses some; the assay was immunoSEQ multiplex PCR. The data show roughly 80,000 clones, with over 75% seen just once and 6.2% held by the top ten. Sequenced here: CD4+ or CD8+ T cells sorted from blood, sampled in a trial of the OX40 agonist ivuxolimab. The receptors shown here come from an adult with an advanced solid tumor such as melanoma, head and neck, liver or kidney cancer.

The gene calls are TRBV10-3 and TRBJ1-5, with a possible D match to TRBD1 (5 bases). The CDR3 covers 13 residues. From germline, CDR1 is ENHRY and CDR2 SYGVKD. V was cut by 8 bases and J by 1 base, with 9 bases left in between. The CDR3 loop is CAIGWGSNQPQHF. CDR3 in DNA: TGTGCCATCGGGTGGGGGAGCAATCAGCCCCAGCATTTT.

The rearrangement links TRBV5-1 to TRBJ2-7, with 10 bases that match TRBD2. Germline CDR1 SGHRS, CDR2 YFSETQ. The V gene end was trimmed by 4 bases and the J gene end by 1 base; junction bases not matched to a gene: 5. The CDR3 has 15 residues. The CDR3 DNA reads as TGCGCCAGCAGCGAAAATAGCGGGGGGTCCTACGAGCAGTACTTC. Amino acids: CASSENSGGSYEQYF.

V usage is TRBV5-1 and J usage is TRBJ1-6; no definite D call. The germline V and J ends were trimmed by 6 bases and 7 bases, with 14 bases remaining between them. The germline CDR1 and CDR2 sequences are SGHRS and YFSETQ. The CDR3 runs to 14 residues. CDR3 sequence: CASTPGKGNSPLHF. CDR3 coding DNA: TGCGCCAGCACGCCCGGGAAGGGAAATTCACCCCTCCACTTT.

The chain is built from TRBV4-3 and TRBJ2-2, with 7 bases fitting TRBD2. There are 17 residues in the CDR3. Germline values: CDR1 LGHNA, CDR2 YSLEER. Trimming removed 4 bases from V and 2 bases from J; junction bases left unmatched: 10. The CDR3 DNA is TGCGCCAGCAGCCCAAGCGTCAAGCGGGGAAACACCGGGGAGCTGTTTTTT. This gives the protein CASSPSVKRGNTGELFF.

The V gene is TRBV10-3, the J gene TRBJ1-1; D not resolved. Per germline, CDR1 ENHRY and CDR2 SYGVKD. Trimming left V 8 bases short and J 3 bases short, with 19 bases between. The CDR3 is 15 residues long. The DNA for the CDR3 is TGTGCCATCGGAAGACCCTTAAGTCCGTACACTGAAGCTTTCTTT. Encoded protein: CAIGRPLSPYTEAFF.

As regards this clone: In the same sample, other DNA sequences code for this CDR3. The chain couples TRBV5-4 to TRBJ1-2, with TRBD1 matching over 7 bases. The ends lost 4 bases at V and 5 bases at J; junction bases unmatched: 5. Germline CDR1 and CDR2: SGHNT and YYREEE (reference sequence). The CDR3 spans 13 residues. The CDR3 nucleotides are TGTGCCAGCAGCATAACAGGGGTTTATGGCTACACCTTC. Translation gives CASSITGVYGYTF.

The J gene is TRBJ1-5, the V gene TRBV30; TRBD1 matches 7 bases. The CDR3 has 15 amino acids. J gave up 6 bases and V 5 bases, and 13 bases lay outside the gene matches. Per germline, CDR1 GTSNPN and CDR2 SVGIG (reference sequence). The CDR3 loop reads CAWSGGGSWAQPQHF. The CDR3 coding sequence is TGTGCCTGGTCAGGAGGGGGCTCTTGGGCTCAGCCCCAGCATTTT.

This sequence joins TRBV11-2 and TRBJ2-7, with 7 nucleotides matching TRBD2. Germline values: CDR1 SGHAT, CDR2 FQNNGV. V dropped 5 bases and J dropped 6; count of bases not matched to a gene: 4. This CDR3 has 12 residues. The CDR3, as DNA: TGTGCCAGCAGCGGGACTACATCCGAGCAGTACTTC. Residues: CASSGTTSEQYF.

The chain joins TRBV7-2 to TRBJ2-1; 15 bases are a match to TRBD2. Trimming at V came to 3 bases and at J to 7 bases, leaving 1 base not matched to a gene. CDR1 SGHTA and CDR2 FQGNSA come from the germline V gene. This CDR3 region has 15 residues. The CDR3 loop is CASSFGTSGRNEQFF. DNA for the CDR3: TGTGCCAGCAGCTTCGGGACTAGCGGGAGGAATGAGCAGTTCTTC.

The V and J genes are TRBV28 and TRBJ2-1; D is possibly TRBD1 or TRBD2 (5 bases each). Germline CDR1 is MDHEN and CDR2 is SYDVKM. Trimming removed 7 bases from V and 6 bases from J, with 10 bases in between. There are 12 residues in the CDR3. CDR3 amino acids: CASTFGTNEQFF. Here the CDR3 DNA reads TGTGCCAGCACCTTTGGGACCAATGAGCAGTTCTTC.

This chain joins TRBV7-9 and TRBJ2-2; D is ambiguous. V was clipped by 1 base and J by 6 bases, with 6 bases between them. Germline CDR1 reads SEHNR; CDR2 reads FQNEAQ (reference sequence). The CDR3 is 13 residues long. The CDR3 bases are TGTGCCAGCAGCTTAGGAGTTTCCGGGGAGCTGTTTTTT. Translation: CASSLGVSGELFF.

The chain employs TRBV9 and TRBJ2-3; 7 nucleotides align to TRBD2. Germline values: CDR1 SGDLS, CDR2 YYNGEE. Trimming cost V 4 bases and J 1 base; bases outside gene matches: 9. The CDR3 loop spans 16 amino acids. This CDR3 reads CASSPVASGRTDTQYF. DNA for the CDR3: TGTGCCAGCAGCCCCGTTGCTAGCGGTCGCACAGATACGCAGTATTTT.

The chain's CDR3 is CASSLGIPKSSYEQYF. CDR3 in DNA: TGTGCCAGCAGCTTAGGTATACCAAAAAGCTCCTACGAGCAGTACTTC. The V call is TRBV11-3, the J call TRBJ2-7; unclear D gene. Germline assignment: CDR1 SGHNT and CDR2 YENEEA. The CDR3 covers 16 residues. Between the trimmed V and J ends, which lost 1 base and 0 bases, there was a span of 13 bases.

This chain joins TRBV11-3 and TRBJ2-5; no firm D call. The germline V gene encodes CDR1 SGHNT and CDR2 YENEEA. The CDR3 has 12 amino acids. Trimming left V 2 bases short and J 4 bases short, with 5 bases between. The CDR3 loop reads CASSLTTETQYF. The CDR3 coding sequence is TGTGCCAGCAGCTTAACTACAGAGACCCAGTACTTC.

This sequence joins TRBV5-4 and TRBJ2-5; D might be TRBD2 (5 bases). V was pared by 2 bases and J by 6 bases, with 14 bases between. The CDR3 covers 14 residues. Germline values: CDR1 SGHNT, CDR2 YYREEE (reference sequence). The CDR3: CASSFGLGVKTQYF. The CDR3 coding sequence is TGTGCCAGCAGCTTCGGGCTCGGGGTGAAGACCCAGTACTTC.

The rearrangement uses TRBV30 and TRBJ2-5; possibly TRBD2 for D (5 bases). Trimming removed 5 bases from V and 2 bases from J, with 9 bases in between. Germline assignment: CDR1 GTSNPN and CDR2 SVGIG (reference sequence). The CDR3 sequence is 12 residues long. The CDR3 DNA is TGTGCCTGGGGCGGGCGGCAAGAGACCCAGTACTTC. Its translation is CAWGGRQETQYF.

This chain connects TRBV5-1 to TRBJ1-1; 10 bases are a match to TRBD1. Germline V gene lookup returns CDR1 SGHRS and CDR2 YFSETQ. This CDR3 is 14 amino acids long. V lost 4 bases to trimming and J lost 7 bases; unmatched junction nucleotides: 7. CDR3 sequence reads: CASSLLGQGLEAFF. The CDR3 nucleotides read TGCGCCAGCAGCCTCTTGGGACAGGGGCTTGAAGCTTTCTTT.

This clone was seen a single time. V gene TRBV11-1 combines with J gene TRBJ1-5; 7 nucleotides agree with TRBD1. The trim removed 5 bases at V and 6 bases at J, leaving 4 bases unmatched. The CDR3 is 13 amino acids. Germline-derived CDR1 and CDR2 are SGHAT and FQDESV (reference sequence). The CDR3 DNA sequence: TGTGCCAGCAGCCGTGACAGGGTTCAGCCCCAGCATTTT. Translation gives CASSRDRVQPQHF.

V usage is TRBV5-4 and J usage is TRBJ2-3, with a weak D call TRBD2 (6 bases). Germline lookup yields CDR1 SGHNT and CDR2 YYREEE (reference sequence). This CDR3 has 17 amino acids. Trimming took off 4 bases at V and 0 bases at J, with 18 bases between the two ends. The CDR3, as DNA: TGTGCCAGCAGCCACCTGACTAGACTAAGGAGCACAGATACGCAGTATTTT. Amino acid sequence: CASSHLTRLRSTDTQYF.

The J gene is TRBJ2-1, the V gene TRBV4-2; 7 nucleotides match TRBD2. CDR1 is LGHNA and CDR2 is YNFKEQ in the germline V gene. The CDR3 is 13 amino acids. V lost 11 bases, J lost 2 bases, and 6 bases stayed unmatched. The CDR3 bases are TGTGCCCCCCGGGAGGCTCCCTACAATGAGCAGTTCTTC. Translating gives CAPREAPYNEQFF.

CDR3 sequence (DNA): TGTGCCAGCAGGACGGACAGGAGGGGCAATCAGCCCCAGCATTTT. It yields the protein CASRTDRRGNQPQHF. The J gene is TRBJ1-5, the V gene TRBV6-1; 7 nucleotides match TRBD1. Trimming cost V 6 bases and J 2 bases; bases outside gene matches: 7. CDR1 and CDR2 (germline): MNHNS, SASEGT. The CDR3 is 15 amino acids.

The rearrangement joins TRBV5-1 to TRBJ1-3; D unclear. Between the trimmed V and J ends, which lost 0 bases and 2 bases, there was a span of 6 bases. The CDR3 is 14 amino acids. Germline values: CDR1 SGHRS, CDR2 YFSETQ. CDR3 sequence (DNA): TGCGCCAGCAGCTTGGAGGGTACTGGAAACACCATATATTTT. Translating gives CASSLEGTGNTIYF.

The chain uses TRBV18 and TRBJ2-1; D is perhaps TRBD2 (6 bases). The germline gives CDR1 KGHSH, CDR2 LQKENI. Trimming removed 6 bases from V and 4 bases from J, with 10 bases in between. The CDR3 loop spans 13 amino acids. The CDR3 reads CASSLGRYNEQFF. The CDR3 DNA reads as TGTGCCAGCTCCCTCGGGAGATACAATGAGCAGTTCTTC.

The chain recombines TRBV10-2 with TRBJ2-7; TRBD2 agrees at 12 bases. Per germline, CDR1 WSHSY and CDR2 SAAADI. The CDR3 totals 15 residues. V was clipped by 7 bases and J by 2 bases; unmatched bases: 6. CDR3 region: CASNIGLAGPYEQYF. CDR3 nucleotide sequence: TGCGCCAGCAATATTGGACTAGCGGGACCCTACGAGCAGTACTTC.

The rearrangement uses TRBV2 and TRBJ1-1, with D uncertain. Trimming took 8 bases from V and 3 from J, leaving 16 bases between them. The CDR3 is made up of 14 amino acids. Germline CDR1 reads SNHLY; CDR2 reads FYNNEI. CDR3 in amino acids: CASHLGQRDTEAFF. Here the CDR3 DNA reads TGTGCCAGCCATTTGGGCCAGAGGGACACTGAAGCTTTCTTT.

The V and J genes are TRBV6-1 and TRBJ1-5; 7 nucleotides agree with TRBD1. This CDR3 spans 13 amino acids. The V and J ends lost 0 bases and 9 bases, in that order; junction bases with no gene match: 2. From germline, CDR1 is MNHNS and CDR2 SASEGT. DNA for the CDR3: TGTGCCAGCAGTGAAGCACAGGGGATGCCCCAGCATTTT. Translated, it gives CASSEAQGMPQHF.

The V call is TRBV9, the J call TRBJ2-2, with 7 bases that match TRBD1. Trimming removed 0 bases from V and 0 bases from J; junction bases left unmatched: 2. Germline CDR1 SGDLS, CDR2 YYNGEE. The CDR3 has 16 residues. CDR3: CASSVAGTANTGELFF. The DNA for the CDR3 is TGTGCCAGCAGCGTAGCCGGGACAGCGAACACCGGGGAGCTGTTTTTT.

This chain joins TRBV5-4 and TRBJ2-7; 10 bases line up with TRBD2. Germline loops: CDR1 SGHNT, CDR2 YYREEE (reference sequence). The CDR3 totals 14 residues. The trim removed 6 bases at V and 5 bases at J, leaving 8 bases unmatched. The CDR3 bases are TGTGCCAGCATGTCCGGGACTAGCGTGGACGAGCAGTACTTC. Its protein product is CASMSGTSVDEQYF. Complete variable domain (other parts from reference TRBV5-4 and TRBJ2-7): ETGVTQSPTHLIKTRGQQVTLRCSSQSGHNTVSWYQQALGQGPQFIFQYYREEENGRGNFPPRFSGLQFPNYSSELNVNALELDDSALYLCASMSGTSVDEQYFGPGTRLTVT.